This TCR beta chain is from a study of T cells in Graves' hyperthyroidism and ophthalmopathy. On the study more broadly: Peripheral blood was collected at initial diagnosis, before any treatment.

Amplified regions were TCR beta CDR3 sequences from RNA transcripts. The HTBI primer set drove a first-round RT-PCR of the TCR CDR3. Each CDR3 protein is one row after TCRdb ran MiXCR on the multiplex PCR reads. Here the sample spans around 540,000 distinct CDR3 sequences, roughly 15% being singletons. The study left out patients who had uncontrolled infection, other autoimmune disease, pregnancy or lactation. Worth noting for this clonotype: Its antigen remains unknown.

Study-wide results and limits: Ophthalmopathy was predicted by the model a median of approximately 6 months ahead of onset.

This CDR3 comprises 19 residues. Unmatched junction bases numbered 17, after V lost 6 bases and J lost 4 bases. Germline V gene sequence: CDR1 MNHNS, CDR2 SASEGT. The chain employs TRBV6-1 and TRBJ2-3, with 12 bases identical to TRBD2. The clonotype comes from a woman in her thirties with Graves' ophthalmopathy. Sequenced input: blood. This CDR3 reads CASSPLPSGRAVWADTQYF. In nucleotides, the CDR3 is TGTGCCAGCAGCCCACTACCTAGCGGGAGGGCCGTGTGGGCAGATACGCAGTATTTT.